What follows are 2 T cell receptor beta chains derived from one specimen sequenced in a study of OX40 agonist ivuxolimab in advanced cancers. The library was produced with the immunoSEQ multiplex PCR assay. TCRdb obtained this table from immuneACCESS and retained in-frame rearrangements with V and J assigned. These tables miss some clones; where compared with another copy, unresolved V genes account for less than half of the shortfall, and the remainder is unexplained. The sample table holds 90,000 to 100,000 clones, of which 90% to 95% were seen once. The ten largest clonotypes hold around 2.5% of the sample. The sequencing used CD4+ or CD8+ T cells sorted from blood, collected in a trial of the OX40 agonist ivuxolimab. These receptors all stem from an adult with an advanced solid tumor such as melanoma, head and neck, liver or kidney cancer.

V usage is TRBV19 and J usage is TRBJ1-1, with a weak D call TRBD1 (6 bases). Germline CDR1 is LNHDA and CDR2 is SQIVND (reference sequence). The CDR3 sequence is 15 residues long. Trimming removed 7 bases at V and 5 bases at J, with 20 bases between. The CDR3 nucleotides are TGTGCCAGTAATGGGTACGCAGGGGTAAATACTGAAGCTTTCTTT. Protein product: CASNGYAGVNTEAFF.

V gene TRBV11-2 combines with J gene TRBJ2-7; 13 bases align to TRBD2. J lost 1 base, V lost 7 bases, and 4 bases had no gene match. CDR1 SGHAT and CDR2 FQNNGV come from the germline V gene. The CDR3 is 15 residues long. The CDR3 DNA reads TGTGCCAGCATCGGACTAGCGGGAGTATCCTACGAGCAGTACTTC. This encodes CASIGLAGVSYEQYF.